This T cell receptor (beta chain) comes out of a study of cytomegalovirus exposure and HLA in healthy donors. Both 60 Vbeta primers and 13 Jbeta primers went into the PCR. Repertoires were generated with immunoSEQ multiplex PCR, while TCRdb's copy carries only in-frame clones and drops some. This table lists tens of thousands of clones. As for this clone: Its matching antigen is unknown.

The germline V gene has CDR1 SQVTM and CDR2 ANQGSEA. The CDR3 spans 13 residues. The V gene lost 3 bases and the J gene lost 8 bases, with 16 bases spanning the gap. General study findings and limits: Researchers reported in a later analysis that a missense DCLRE1C variant was tied to TCR beta V- and J-gene trimming.

This chain connects TRBV29-1 to TRBJ1-1; D is uncertain. The clonotype was recovered from a female donor in good health and CMV-seropositive. Sequenced input: PBMCs. CDR3 sequence: CSVEPTMRAEAFF. CDR3 DNA: TGCAGCGTTGAGCCGACAATGAGGGCGGAAGCTTTCTTT.